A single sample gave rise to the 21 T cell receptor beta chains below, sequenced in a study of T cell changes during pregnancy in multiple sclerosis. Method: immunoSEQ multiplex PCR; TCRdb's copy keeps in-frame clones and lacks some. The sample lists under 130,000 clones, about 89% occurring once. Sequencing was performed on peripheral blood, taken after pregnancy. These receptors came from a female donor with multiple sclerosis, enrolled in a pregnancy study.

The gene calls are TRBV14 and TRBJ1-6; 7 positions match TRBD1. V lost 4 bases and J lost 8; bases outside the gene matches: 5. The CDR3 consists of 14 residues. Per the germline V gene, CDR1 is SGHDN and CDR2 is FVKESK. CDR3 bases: TGTGCCAGCAGCCTCGGACAGGTATATTCACCCCTCCACTTT. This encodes CASSLGQVYSPLHF.

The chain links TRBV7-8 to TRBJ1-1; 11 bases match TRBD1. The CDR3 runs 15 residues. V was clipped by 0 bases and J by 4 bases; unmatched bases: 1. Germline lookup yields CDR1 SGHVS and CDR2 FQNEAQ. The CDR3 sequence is CASSLAGTGGTEAFF. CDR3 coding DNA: TGTGCCAGCAGCTTAGCTGGGACAGGGGGCACTGAAGCTTTCTTT.

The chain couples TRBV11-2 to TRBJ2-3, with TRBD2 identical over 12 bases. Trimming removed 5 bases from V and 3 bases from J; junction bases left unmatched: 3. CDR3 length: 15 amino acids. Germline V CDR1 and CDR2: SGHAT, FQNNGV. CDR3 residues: CASSNLAGGTDTQYF. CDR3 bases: TGTGCCAGCAGCAACCTAGCGGGGGGGACAGATACGCAGTATTTT.

The CDR3 reads CASSLSGRGRSLVHEQFF. The DNA for the CDR3 is TGTGCCAGCAGCCTGAGTGGGAGGGGCCGCAGTCTAGTCCATGAGCAGTTCTTC. The gene calls are TRBV11-2 and TRBJ2-1; 7 nucleotides match TRBD2. Unmatched junction bases numbered 21, after V lost 5 bases and J lost 8 bases. Germline loops: CDR1 SGHAT, CDR2 FQNNGV. This CDR3 spans 18 amino acids.

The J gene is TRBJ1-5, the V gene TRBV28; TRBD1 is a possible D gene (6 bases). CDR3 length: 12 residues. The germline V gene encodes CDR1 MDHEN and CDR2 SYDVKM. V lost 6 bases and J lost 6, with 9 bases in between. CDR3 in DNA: TGTGCCAGCAGGGGGGCGAGTCAGCCCCAGCATTTT. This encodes CASRGASQPQHF.

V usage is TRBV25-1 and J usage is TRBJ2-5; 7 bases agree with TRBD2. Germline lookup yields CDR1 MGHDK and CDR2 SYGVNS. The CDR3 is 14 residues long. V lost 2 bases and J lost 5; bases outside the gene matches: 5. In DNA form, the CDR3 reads TGTGCCAGCAGTGAACCAGCGGGGACGGAGACCCAGTACTTC. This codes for CASSEPAGTETQYF.

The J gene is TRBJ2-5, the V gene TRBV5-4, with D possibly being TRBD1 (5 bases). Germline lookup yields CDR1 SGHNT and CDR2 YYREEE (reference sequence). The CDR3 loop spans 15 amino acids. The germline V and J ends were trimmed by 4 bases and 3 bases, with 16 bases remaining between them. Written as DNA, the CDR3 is TGTGCCAGCAGCACCTTAGACAGATCCGAAGAGACCCAGTACTTC. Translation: CASSTLDRSEETQYF.

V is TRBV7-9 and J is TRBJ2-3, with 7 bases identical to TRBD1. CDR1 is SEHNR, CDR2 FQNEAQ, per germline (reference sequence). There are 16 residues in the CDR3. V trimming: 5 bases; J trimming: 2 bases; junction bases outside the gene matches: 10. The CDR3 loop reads CASSPRQGRFTDTQYF. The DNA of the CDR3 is TGTGCCAGCAGCCCTCGACAGGGAAGGTTCACAGATACGCAGTATTTT.

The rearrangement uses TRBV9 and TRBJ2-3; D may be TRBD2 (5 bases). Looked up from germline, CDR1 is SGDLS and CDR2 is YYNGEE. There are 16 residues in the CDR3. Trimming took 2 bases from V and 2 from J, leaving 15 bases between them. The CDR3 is CASSVDGNPFTDTQYF. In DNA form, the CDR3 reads TGTGCCAGCAGCGTCGACGGGAACCCATTCACAGATACGCAGTATTTT.

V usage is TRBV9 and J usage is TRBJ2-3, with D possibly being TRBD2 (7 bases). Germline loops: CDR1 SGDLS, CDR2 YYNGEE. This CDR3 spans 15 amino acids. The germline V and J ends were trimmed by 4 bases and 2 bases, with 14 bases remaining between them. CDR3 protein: CASSSGGADTDTQYF. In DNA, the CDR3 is TGTGCCAGCAGCTCTGGGGGGGCAGACACAGATACGCAGTATTTT.

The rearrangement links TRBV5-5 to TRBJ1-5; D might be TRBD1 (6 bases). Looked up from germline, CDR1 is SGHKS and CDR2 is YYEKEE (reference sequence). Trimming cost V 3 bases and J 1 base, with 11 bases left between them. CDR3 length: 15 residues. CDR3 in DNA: TGTGCCAGCAGCTGGGCCGGACAGAGCAATCAGCCCCAGCATTTT. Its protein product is CASSWAGQSNQPQHF.

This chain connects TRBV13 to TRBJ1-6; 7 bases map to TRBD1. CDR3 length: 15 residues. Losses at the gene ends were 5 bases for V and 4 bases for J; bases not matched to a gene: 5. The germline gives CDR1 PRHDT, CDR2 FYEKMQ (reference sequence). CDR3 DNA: TGTGCCAGCAGCCCGCCGGGACAGTATAATTCACCCCTCCACTTT. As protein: CASSPPGQYNSPLHF.

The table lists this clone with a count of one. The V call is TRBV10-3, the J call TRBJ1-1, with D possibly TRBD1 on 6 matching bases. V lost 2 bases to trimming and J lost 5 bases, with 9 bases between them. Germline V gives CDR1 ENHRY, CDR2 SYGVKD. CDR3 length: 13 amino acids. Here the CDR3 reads CAISEGQGTEAFF. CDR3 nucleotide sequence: TGTGCCATCAGTGAGGGCCAGGGGACTGAAGCTTTCTTT.

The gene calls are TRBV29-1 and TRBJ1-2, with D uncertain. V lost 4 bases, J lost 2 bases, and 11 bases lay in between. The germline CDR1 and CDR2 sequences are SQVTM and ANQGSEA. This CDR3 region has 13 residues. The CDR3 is CSVVAVENYGYTF. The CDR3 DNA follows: TGCAGCGTTGTGGCGGTGGAAAACTATGGCTACACCTTC.

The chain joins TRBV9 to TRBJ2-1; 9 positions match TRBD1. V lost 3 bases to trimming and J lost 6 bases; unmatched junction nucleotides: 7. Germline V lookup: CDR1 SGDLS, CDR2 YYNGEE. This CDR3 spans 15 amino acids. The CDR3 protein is CASSGRTGEFNEQFF. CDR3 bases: TGTGCCAGCAGCGGCAGGACAGGGGAGTTCAATGAGCAGTTCTTC.

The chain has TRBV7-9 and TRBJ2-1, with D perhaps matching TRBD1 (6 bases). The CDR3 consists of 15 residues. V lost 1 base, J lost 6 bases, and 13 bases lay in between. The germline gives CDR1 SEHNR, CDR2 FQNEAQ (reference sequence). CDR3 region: CASSLDGLGGNEQFF. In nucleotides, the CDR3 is TGTGCCAGCAGCTTAGATGGTCTAGGGGGCAATGAGCAGTTCTTC.

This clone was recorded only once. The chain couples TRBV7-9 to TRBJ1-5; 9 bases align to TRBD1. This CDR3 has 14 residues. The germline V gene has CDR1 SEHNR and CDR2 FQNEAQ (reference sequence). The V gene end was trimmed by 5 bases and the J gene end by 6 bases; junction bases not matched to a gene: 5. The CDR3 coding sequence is TGTGCCAGCAGCCAGGGACAGGGAATTCAGCCCCAGCATTTT. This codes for CASSQGQGIQPQHF.

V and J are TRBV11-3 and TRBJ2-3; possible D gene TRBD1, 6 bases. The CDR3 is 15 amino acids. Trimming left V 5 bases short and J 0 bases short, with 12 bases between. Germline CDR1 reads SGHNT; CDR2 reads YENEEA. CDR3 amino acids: CASSDGQTSTDTQYF. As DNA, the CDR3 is TGTGCCAGCAGCGACGGACAGACTAGCACAGATACGCAGTATTTT.

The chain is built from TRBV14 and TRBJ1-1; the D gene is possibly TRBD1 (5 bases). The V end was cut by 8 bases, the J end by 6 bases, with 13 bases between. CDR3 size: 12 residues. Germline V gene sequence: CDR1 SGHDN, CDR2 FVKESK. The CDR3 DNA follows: TGTGCCAGCGGTCCGGGGGATCCTGAAGCTTTCTTT. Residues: CASGPGDPEAFF.

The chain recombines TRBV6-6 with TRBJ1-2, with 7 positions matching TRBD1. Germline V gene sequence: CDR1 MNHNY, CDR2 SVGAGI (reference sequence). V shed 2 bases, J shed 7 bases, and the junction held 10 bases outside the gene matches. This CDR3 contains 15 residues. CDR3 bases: TGTGCCAGCAGTTACCCGGCTGACAGGGCAGGTGGCTACACCTTC. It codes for CASSYPADRAGGYTF.

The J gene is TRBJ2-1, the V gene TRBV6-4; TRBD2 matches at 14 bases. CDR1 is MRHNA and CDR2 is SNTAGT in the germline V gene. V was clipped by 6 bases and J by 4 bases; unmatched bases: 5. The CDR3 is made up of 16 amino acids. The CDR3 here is CASSGTSGGPYNEQFF. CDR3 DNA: TGTGCCAGCAGCGGGACTAGCGGGGGCCCTTACAATGAGCAGTTCTTC.